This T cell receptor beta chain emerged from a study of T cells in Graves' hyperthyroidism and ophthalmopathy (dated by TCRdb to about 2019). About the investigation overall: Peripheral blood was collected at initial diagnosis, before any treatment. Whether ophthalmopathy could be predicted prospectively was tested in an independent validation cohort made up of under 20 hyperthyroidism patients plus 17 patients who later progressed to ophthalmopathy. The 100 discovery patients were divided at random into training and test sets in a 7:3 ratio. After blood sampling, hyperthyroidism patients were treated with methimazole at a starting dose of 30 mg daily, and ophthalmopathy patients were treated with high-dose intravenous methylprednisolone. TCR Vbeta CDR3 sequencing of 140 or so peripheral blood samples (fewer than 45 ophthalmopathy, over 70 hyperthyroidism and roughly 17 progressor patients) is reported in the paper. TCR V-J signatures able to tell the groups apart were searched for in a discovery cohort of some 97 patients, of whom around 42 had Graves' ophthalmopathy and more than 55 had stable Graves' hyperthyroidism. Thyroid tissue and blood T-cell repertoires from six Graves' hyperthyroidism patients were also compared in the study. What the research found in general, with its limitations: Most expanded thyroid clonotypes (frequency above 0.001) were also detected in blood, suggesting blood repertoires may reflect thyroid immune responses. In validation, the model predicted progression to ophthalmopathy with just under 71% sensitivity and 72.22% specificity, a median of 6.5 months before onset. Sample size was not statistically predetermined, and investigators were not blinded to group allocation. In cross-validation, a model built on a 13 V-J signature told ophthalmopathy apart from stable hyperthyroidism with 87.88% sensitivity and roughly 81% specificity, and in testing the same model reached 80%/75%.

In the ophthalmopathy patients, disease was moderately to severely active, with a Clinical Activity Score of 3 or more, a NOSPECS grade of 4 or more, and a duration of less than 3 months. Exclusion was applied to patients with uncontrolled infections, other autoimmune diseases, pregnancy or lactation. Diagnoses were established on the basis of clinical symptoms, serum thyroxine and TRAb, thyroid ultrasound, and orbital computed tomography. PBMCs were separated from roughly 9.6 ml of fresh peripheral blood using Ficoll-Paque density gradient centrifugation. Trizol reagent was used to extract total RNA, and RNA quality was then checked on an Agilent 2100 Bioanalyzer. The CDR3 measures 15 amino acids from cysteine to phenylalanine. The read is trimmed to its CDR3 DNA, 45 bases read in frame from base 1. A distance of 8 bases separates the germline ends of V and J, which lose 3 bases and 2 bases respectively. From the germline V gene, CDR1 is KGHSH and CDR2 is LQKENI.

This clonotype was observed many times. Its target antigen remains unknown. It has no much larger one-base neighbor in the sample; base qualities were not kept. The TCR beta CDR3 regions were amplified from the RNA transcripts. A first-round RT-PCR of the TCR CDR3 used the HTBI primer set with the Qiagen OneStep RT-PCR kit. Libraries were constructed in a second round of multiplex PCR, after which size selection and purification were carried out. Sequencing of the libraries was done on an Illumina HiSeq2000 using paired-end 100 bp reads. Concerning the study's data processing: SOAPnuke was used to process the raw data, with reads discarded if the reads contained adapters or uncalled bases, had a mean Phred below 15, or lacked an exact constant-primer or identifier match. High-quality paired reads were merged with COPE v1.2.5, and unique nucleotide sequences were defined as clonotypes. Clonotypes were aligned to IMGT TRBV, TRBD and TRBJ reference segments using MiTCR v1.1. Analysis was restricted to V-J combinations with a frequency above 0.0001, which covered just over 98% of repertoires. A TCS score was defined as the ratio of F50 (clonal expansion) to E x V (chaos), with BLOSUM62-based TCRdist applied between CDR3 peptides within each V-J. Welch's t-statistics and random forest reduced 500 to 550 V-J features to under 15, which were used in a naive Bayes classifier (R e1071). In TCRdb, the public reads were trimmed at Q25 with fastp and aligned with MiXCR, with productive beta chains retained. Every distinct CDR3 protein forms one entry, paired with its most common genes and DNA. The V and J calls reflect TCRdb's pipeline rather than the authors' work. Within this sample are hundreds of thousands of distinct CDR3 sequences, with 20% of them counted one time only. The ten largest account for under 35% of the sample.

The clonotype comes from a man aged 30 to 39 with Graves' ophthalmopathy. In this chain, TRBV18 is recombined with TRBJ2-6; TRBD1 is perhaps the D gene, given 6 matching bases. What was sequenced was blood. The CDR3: CASSPQGTGANVLTF. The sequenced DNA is TGTGCCAGCTCACCTCAGGGGACTGGGGCCAACGTCCTGACTTTC.